This T cell receptor beta chain was obtained from a study of T cell changes during pregnancy in multiple sclerosis. TCRdb's table, derived via immunoSEQ multiplex PCR, lists solely in-frame clones and lacks some. The sample has some 53,000 clones, over 80% seen once; the top ten hold less than 0.25%. Germline CDR1 WNHNN, CDR2 SYGVQD (reference sequence). Trimming removed 2 bases from V and 5 bases from J, with 9 bases in between. There are 13 residues in the CDR3. Sequencing was performed on CD4+ T cells from peripheral blood mononuclear cells, taken in the third trimester of pregnancy. This TCR came from a female donor with multiple sclerosis, enrolled in a pregnancy study. This rearrangement joins TRBV10-1 to TRBJ2-5, with D possibly being TRBD1 (6 bases). CDR3 in amino acids: CASSETGTETQYF. The CDR3 bases are TGCGCCAGCAGTGAGACAGGGACGGAGACCCAGTACTTC.